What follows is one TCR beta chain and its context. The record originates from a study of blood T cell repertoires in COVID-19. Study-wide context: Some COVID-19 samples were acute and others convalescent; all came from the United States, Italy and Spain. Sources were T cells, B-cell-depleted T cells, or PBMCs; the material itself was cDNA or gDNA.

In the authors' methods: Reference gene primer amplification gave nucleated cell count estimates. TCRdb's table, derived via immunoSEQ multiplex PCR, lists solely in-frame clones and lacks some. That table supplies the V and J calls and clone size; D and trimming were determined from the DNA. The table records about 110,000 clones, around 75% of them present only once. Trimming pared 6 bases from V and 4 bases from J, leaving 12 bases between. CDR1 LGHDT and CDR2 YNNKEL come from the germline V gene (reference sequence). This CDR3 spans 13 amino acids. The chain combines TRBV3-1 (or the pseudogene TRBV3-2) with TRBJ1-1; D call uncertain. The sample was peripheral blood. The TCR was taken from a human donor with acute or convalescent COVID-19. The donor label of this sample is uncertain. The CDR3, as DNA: TGTGCCAGCAGTCGGGAGGGTAGCACTGAAGCTTTCTTT. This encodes CASSREGSTEAFF.